Sequencing of this T cell receptor beta chain was carried out in a study of TIL therapy for anti-PD-1-resistant metastatic lung cancer. Study in general: Median tumor mutation burden was approximately 1.5 mutations per megabase.

This CDR3 comprises 17 residues. Germline CDR1 reads SGDLS; CDR2 reads YYNGEE. V shed 4 bases and J 4 bases; nucleotides not matched to a gene: 11. This was the immunoSEQ v3 assay. The method was immunoSEQ multiplex PCR; TCRdb's version includes in-frame clones alone and lacks a portion of them. The repertoire includes approximately 60,000 clones, 80% to 90% of them detected once, and nearly 3% sits in the top ten. Noted time point: pre-treatment sample, taken before nivolumab and TIL therapy. V usage is TRBV9 and J usage is TRBJ2-5, with 12 bases aligning to TRBD2. The sample was blood, taken at baseline. The clonotype was recovered from a person aged 25 to 85 with non-small cell lung cancer. CDR3 coding DNA: TGTGCCAGCAGCAAAAGGGCTAGCGGGGGGGCCGGAGAGACCCAGTACTTC. This sequence encodes CASSKRASGGAGETQYF.